Here is one TCR beta chain with its context. The data belong to a study of blood T cell repertoires in COVID-19. The wider study: Nucleic acid was either cDNA or gDNA, and it came from T cells, B-cell-depleted T cells, or PBMCs.

TCRdb's copy holds only in-frame clones and misses some; the assay was immunoSEQ multiplex PCR. This table has around 170,000 clones, roughly nine tenths appearing once. V lost 4 bases and J lost 5; bases outside the gene matches: 18. Germline CDR1 reads ENHRY; CDR2 reads SYGVKD. The CDR3 contains 18 residues. This clonotype originated in a man aged 60-69 years with acute or convalescent COVID-19. The chain uses TRBV10-3 and TRBJ2-7, with 9 positions matching TRBD1. The sample was peripheral blood. The CDR3 loop is CAISGPRTGEATTDEQYF. In nucleotides, the CDR3 is TGTGCCATCAGTGGGCCAAGGACAGGGGAGGCCACTACAGACGAGCAGTACTTC.